The 17 T cell receptor beta chains in this list originate from one sample, sequenced in a study of blood T cells in healthy people across ages. The second PCR ran about 6 to 12 cycles with a sample-barcoded 5' primer and J-beta primers. TCRdb re-called the 5' RACE reads with MiXCR, one entry per CDR3 protein. The table shows roughly 1.4 million distinct CDR3 sequences, with 59% occurring only once. Sequenced input: blood. The origin of the receptors is a man in his late teens or twenties in good health.

This clonotype was counted between two and nine times. The chain has TRBV27 and TRBJ2-7, with 9 bases identical to TRBD1. J lost 2 bases, V lost 5 bases, and 10 bases had no gene match. The CDR3 consists of 16 residues. Per the germline V gene, CDR1 is MNHEY and CDR2 is SMNVEV (reference sequence). Here the CDR3 reads CASSKILGQGPYEQYF. The CDR3 DNA reads as TGTGCCAGCAGTAAAATCCTGGGACAGGGCCCCTACGAGCAGTACTTC.

V and J are TRBV3-1 and TRBJ1-5, with D unclear. V lost 0 bases to trimming and J lost 0 bases, with 9 bases between them. The CDR3 sequence is 16 residues long. The germline V gene encodes CDR1 LGHDT and CDR2 YNNKEL (reference sequence). The CDR3 DNA sequence: TGTGCCAGCAGCCAAGATCTGGACGGTAGCAATCAGCCCCAGCATTTT. This codes for CASSQDLDGSNQPQHF.

V is TRBV12-3 or TRBV12-4 and J is TRBJ2-7; the D gene is possibly TRBD2 (5 bases). The CDR3 contains 15 residues. Trimming pared 8 bases from V and 4 bases from J, leaving 21 bases between. The CDR3 coding sequence is TGTGCCAGCGGATCCACTAGGTCTCGCCTTTACGAGCAGTACTTC. Amino acid sequence: CASGSTRSRLYEQYF.

This clonotype has only a few counts. The chain links TRBV29-1 to TRBJ2-7; a possible D gene is TRBD1 (5 bases). This CDR3 is 14 amino acids long. V lost 1 base, J lost 5 bases, and 15 bases lay in between. Germline-derived CDR1 and CDR2 are SQVTM and ANQGSEA. This CDR3 is CSVEGAGRSDEQYF. DNA for the CDR3: TGCAGCGTTGAAGGGGCAGGGCGCTCGGACGAGCAGTACTTC.

This sequence joins TRBV28 and TRBJ2-7; 7 bases are a match to TRBD2. V lost 8 bases, J lost 1 base, and 8 bases stayed unmatched. CDR1 and CDR2 (germline): MDHEN, SYDVKM. CDR3 length: 14 residues. CDR3 in amino acids: CASWGGVFSYEQYF. CDR3 DNA: TGTGCCAGCTGGGGGGGGGTTTTTTCCTACGAGCAGTACTTC.

J is TRBJ1-1 and V is TRBV5-6; no reliable D call. V lost 5 bases to trimming and J lost 2 bases, with 10 bases between them. Looked up from germline, CDR1 is SGHDT and CDR2 is YYEEEE. This CDR3 region has 13 residues. The CDR3 DNA reads as TGTGCCAGCAGAAAAAGACCAAACACTGAAGCTTTCTTT. Protein sequence: CASRKRPNTEAFF.

The V call is TRBV30, the J call TRBJ2-1; 7 bases are shared with TRBD1. This CDR3 contains 14 residues. The J segment lost 6 bases and the V segment lost 1 base, leaving 6 bases of the junction unmatched. Germline CDR1 reads GTSNPN; CDR2 reads SVGIG (reference sequence). CDR3 sequence: CAWSDGTVSNEQFF. DNA for the CDR3: TGTGCCTGGAGTGACGGGACAGTTTCCAATGAGCAGTTCTTC.

The chain has TRBV10-3 and TRBJ2-1, with a tentative D call TRBD1 (6 bases). The CDR3 is 15 residues long. The ends were cut back, 11 bases at V and 8 bases at J, with 25 bases in the middle. Germline V gives CDR1 ENHRY, CDR2 SYGVKD. This chain's CDR3 is CAVQGLEPRVDEQFF. The DNA of the CDR3 is TGTGCCGTCCAGGGGTTAGAACCTCGGGTTGATGAGCAGTTCTTC.

V usage is TRBV3-1 and J usage is TRBJ2-5; TRBD2 agrees at 10 bases. V dropped 1 base and J dropped 5; count of bases not matched to a gene: 13. This CDR3 has 18 residues. Germline values: CDR1 LGHDT, CDR2 YNNKEL (reference sequence). The chain's CDR3 is CASSQGGGLAETGETQYF. CDR3 sequence (DNA): TGTGCCAGCAGCCAAGGGGGAGGACTAGCGGAGACGGGGGAGACCCAGTACTTC.

Only a few counts were recorded for this clonotype. This chain links TRBV20-1 with TRBJ2-7, with 9 nucleotides matching TRBD1. Germline V gene data show CDR1 as DFQATT and CDR2 as SNEGSKA (reference sequence). V shed 6 bases, J shed 7 bases, and the junction held 16 bases outside the gene matches. The CDR3 has 15 residues. The CDR3 here is CSALPRQGVRGEQYF. The CDR3 DNA reads as TGCAGTGCCCTCCCGAGACAGGGGGTCCGGGGGGAGCAGTACTTC.

As for this clonotype: The junction shows a germline mismatch at one end, possibly a read error. The V call is TRBV6-5, the J call TRBJ2-5; a weak D match, TRBD1 (5 bases). Germline V gene lookup returns CDR1 MNHEY and CDR2 SVGAGI. This CDR3 is 13 amino acids long. DNA for the CDR3: TGTGCCAGCAGTGACTCGAACAGGGAGACCCAGTACTTC. Translated: CASSDSNRETQYF.

This chain uses TRBV4-3 with TRBJ1-4; D gene ambiguous. Germline CDR1 LGHNA, CDR2 YSLEER. This CDR3 spans 19 amino acids. Trimming shortened V by 0 bases and J by 6 bases, and 23 bases separated the two germline ends. The CDR3 DNA reads TGCGCCAGCAGCCAAGATCTAGGCAATCGGGCAGTCGGGGATGAAAAACTGTTTTTT. Translating it yields CASSQDLGNRAVGDEKLFF.

This clonotype has more than one count but fewer than ten. This chain joins TRBV20-1 and TRBJ2-1, with 7 bases that match TRBD1. The trim removed 6 bases at V and 1 base at J, leaving 6 bases unmatched. The CDR3 spans 14 residues. CDR1 DFQATT and CDR2 SNEGSKA come from the germline V gene (reference sequence). The CDR3 DNA follows: TGCAGTGCCGCGACAGGGACATCCTACAATGAGCAGTTCTTC. Residues: CSAATGTSYNEQFF.

The gene calls are TRBV7-9 and TRBJ1-1; no firm D call. This CDR3 contains 11 residues. Germline V gene lookup returns CDR1 SEHNR and CDR2 FQNEAQ (reference sequence). Trimming removed 3 bases at V and 10 bases at J, with 9 bases between. The CDR3 loop is CASSFGRGAFF. The CDR3 DNA sequence: TGTGCCAGCAGCTTCGGTCGGGGAGCTTTCTTT. The full variable domain, its missing parts supplied by reference TRBV7-9 and TRBJ1-1, is DTGVSQNPRHKITKRGQNVTFRCDPISEHNRLYWYRQTLGQGPEFLTYFQNEAQLEKSRLLSDRFSAERPKGSFSTLEIQRTEQGDSAMYLCASSFGRGAFFGQGTRLTVV.

The V and J genes are TRBV29-1 and TRBJ2-1; TRBD2 aligns across 12 bases. J was trimmed by 3 bases and V by 1 base; bases with no gene match: 7. CDR1 and CDR2 from the germline V gene are SQVTM and ANQGSEA. The CDR3 extends over 17 amino acids. CDR3 in DNA: TGCAGCGTTGAAGTGGTGGTGACTAGCGGGAGCTACAATGAGCAGTTCTTC. This codes for CSVEVVVTSGSYNEQFF.

This clonotype was observed a few times. V usage is TRBV12-5 and J usage is TRBJ2-5, with a weak D call TRBD1 (6 bases). V lost 3 bases and J 7 bases, leaving 21 bases between the germline ends. The CDR3 sequence is 16 residues long. CDR1 is LGHNT, CDR2 FRNRAP, per germline. The CDR3: CASGFPTGNLLRTQYF. DNA of the CDR3: TGTGCTAGTGGTTTCCCGACAGGCAACCTATTGCGGACCCAGTACTTC.

The rearrangement links TRBV5-1 to TRBJ1-4; TRBD1 matches at 8 bases. The CDR3 covers 15 residues. The J segment lost 6 bases and the V segment lost 0 bases, leaving 4 bases of the junction unmatched. Germline V CDR1 and CDR2: SGHRS, YFSETQ. CDR3 in DNA: TGCGCCAGCAGCTTGGTTCCAGGGGGCTATGAAAAACTGTTTTTT. It is translated as CASSLVPGGYEKLFF.